Listed here is a single T cell receptor (beta chain). What it binds is unknown. The time point was: pre-sensitization, week 0. The treatment here: therapeutic diphenylcyclopropenone sensitization with weekly scalp DPC. At patch-test visits, sampling came before the patch test. CDR1 is MNHEY and CDR2 is SVGAGI in the germline V gene. V lost 5 bases, J lost 3 bases, and 16 bases lay in between. The CDR3 runs to 16 residues. Via MiXCR, TCRdb re-called the RACE reads, giving one row per CDR3 protein. The repertoire holds 270,000 or so distinct CDR3 sequences, 7.7% seen once, with 1.2% in the top ten. The entry originates in a study of human T cells and chemical hapten exposure. The overall study: Patch tests put 0.01% DPC on the upper back, and the results were checked at 6 days.

Regarding the study as a whole: Versus controls, significantly more large CDR3 similarity clusters arose from expanded TCRs.

The chain recombines TRBV6-5 with TRBJ2-2; D may match TRBD1 or TRBD2 (6 bases each). Specimen: whole blood, collected in connection with sensitization to the hapten diphenylcyclopropenone (DPC). The clonotype originates from a man aged 18 to 29 with alopecia areata. Some clones in this sample may be carry-over from other donors' samples. In DNA form, the CDR3 reads TGTGCCAGCAGTAGCCGGCCGGGGGCTTACACCGGGGAGCTGTTTTTT. Translated, it gives CASSSRPGAYTGELFF.